Presented here are 5 T cell receptor beta chains from one specimen sequenced in a study of beta chain features in type 1 diabetes. Regarding the study as a whole: TCRB CDR3s from Type 1 diabetes patients were moderately but significantly shorter in all four CD4+ subsets.

TCRB transcripts that were expressed got sequenced, as all of the isolated RNA had been reverse transcribed. The table came from immunoSEQ multiplex PCR; TCRdb's copy has only in-frame clones and leaves some out. The sample has about 27,000 clones, around 54% seen once. These receptors' antigens are unknown. The specimen was Tregs from blood. The receptors here all came from a woman aged 18-29 years with type 1 diabetes.

This chain uses TRBV7-9 with TRBJ2-2, with 7 nucleotides matching TRBD1. This CDR3 has 16 amino acids. The J segment lost 5 bases and the V segment lost 2 bases, leaving 8 bases of the junction unmatched. Germline values: CDR1 SEHNR, CDR2 FQNEAQ (reference sequence). As DNA, the CDR3 is TGTGCCAGCAGCTTAAGTGTATCGACAGGGACCGGGGAGCTGTTTTTT. Translated, it gives CASSLSVSTGTGELFF.

The chain combines TRBV7-2 with TRBJ2-3; no clear D. Germline CDR1 is SGHTA and CDR2 is FQGNSA. The ends were cut back, 6 bases at V and 6 bases at J, with 10 bases in the middle. The length of the CDR3 is 12 residues. CDR3 region: CASSNFGDTQYF. The CDR3 DNA follows: TGTGCCAGCAGTAACTTCGGGGATACGCAGTATTTT.

The V gene is TRBV2, the J gene TRBJ1-4; D may be TRBD1 (5 bases). Germline lookup yields CDR1 SNHLY and CDR2 FYNNEI. CDR3 length: 13 amino acids. The V and J ends lost 7 bases and 3 bases respectively, with 9 bases between them. The CDR3, as DNA: TGTGCCAGCAAAGGGGTTGCTAATGAAAAACTGTTTTTT. It translates to CASKGVANEKLFF.

This clone was recorded a few times. The chain recombines TRBV28 with TRBJ1-5, with 10 positions matching TRBD1. The V segment lost 4 bases and the J segment 2 bases; nucleotides outside the gene matches: 5. There are 16 residues in the CDR3. CDR1 and CDR2 from the germline V gene are MDHEN and SYDVKM. Written as DNA, the CDR3 is TGTGCCAGCAGTTCCCTGACAGGGGGCGGCAATCAGCCCCAGCATTTT. Translated: CASSSLTGGGNQPQHF.

The J gene is TRBJ2-5, the V gene TRBV19; 8 bases line up with TRBD2. CDR1 is LNHDA, CDR2 SQIVND, per germline (reference sequence). The junction had 10 bases not matched to a gene; V was cut back by 3 bases and J by 7 bases. This CDR3 has 15 amino acids. The CDR3 DNA sequence: TGTGCCAGTAGTATGAGGCCTGGGACTAGAGTGACCCAGTACTTC. As protein: CASSMRPGTRVTQYF.